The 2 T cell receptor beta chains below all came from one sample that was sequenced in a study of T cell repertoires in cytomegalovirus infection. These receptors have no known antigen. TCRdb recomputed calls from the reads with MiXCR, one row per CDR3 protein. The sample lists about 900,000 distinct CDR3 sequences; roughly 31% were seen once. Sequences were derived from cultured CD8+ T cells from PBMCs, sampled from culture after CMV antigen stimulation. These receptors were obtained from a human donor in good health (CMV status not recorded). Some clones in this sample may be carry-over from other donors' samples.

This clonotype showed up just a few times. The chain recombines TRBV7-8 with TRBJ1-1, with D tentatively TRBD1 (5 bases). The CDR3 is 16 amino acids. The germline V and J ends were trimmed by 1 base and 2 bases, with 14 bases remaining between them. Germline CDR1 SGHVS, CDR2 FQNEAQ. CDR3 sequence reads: CASSLGAGGHNTEAFF. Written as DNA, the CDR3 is TGTGCCAGCAGCTTAGGGGCCGGGGGTCATAACACTGAAGCTTTCTTT.

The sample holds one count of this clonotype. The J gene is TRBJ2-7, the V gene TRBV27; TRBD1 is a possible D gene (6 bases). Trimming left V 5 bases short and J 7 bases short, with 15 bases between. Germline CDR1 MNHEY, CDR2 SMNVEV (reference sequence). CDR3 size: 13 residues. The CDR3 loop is CASSPLGAREQYF. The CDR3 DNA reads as TGTGCCAGCAGTCCCCTGGGGGCACGGGAGCAGTACTTC.